The rows below give T cell receptor beta chains drawn from one sample of a study of beta chain features in type 1 diabetes. Some clones are missing from TCRdb's copy, which holds only in-frame ones; the method was immunoSEQ multiplex PCR. The table includes 680,000 or so clones, roughly 13% detected once. Input material: naive CD4+ T cells from blood. The receptors were sampled from a man between 18 and 35 years old with type 1 diabetes. Each CDR3 is given with its conserved first and last residue. A D gene is named only where the DNA matches it firmly. The size of a clone is reported for some rows only, either as once, few or many, or as a class for expanded clones.

j_call v_call clone_size d_call cdr3_nt cdr3_aa
TRBJ1-1 TRBV10-3 NA NA TGTGCCATCGGACCACCACTAGGGACTGAAGCTTTCTTT CAIGPPLGTEAFF
TRBJ2-1 TRBV20-1 few NA TGCAGTGCCTTAGGACGGGATGAGCAGTTCTTC CSALGRDEQFF
TRBJ1-4 TRBV14 few TRBD1 TGTGCCAGCAGCCGCCGGGACAGGGGCCGGGAGGAAAAACTGTTTTTT CASSRRDRGREEKLFF
TRBJ1-2 TRBV2 few NA TGTGCCAGCAGTGTACAGAGTCAGGCAGGCTACACCTTC CASSVQSQAGYTF
TRBJ2-7 TRBV10-3 NA TRBD1 TGTGCCCTCGATTTTGGACAGGGGCCCTACGAGCAGTACTTC CALDFGQGPYEQYF
TRBJ2-3 TRBV7-9 NA NA TGTGCCAGCAGCTTAGACCCCCGGGGTTCTACAGATACGCAGTATTTT CASSLDPRGSTDTQYF
TRBJ2-3 TRBV4-1 NA NA TGCGCCAGCAGCCAACTCCATCGCGGGGCCCACTCAGATACGCAGTATTTT CASSQLHRGAHSDTQYF
TRBJ1-2 TRBV28 NA NA TGTGCCAGCAGTTTATTGGACCGCTCGTATGGCTACACCTTC CASSLLDRSYGYTF
TRBJ2-7 TRBV6-5 NA NA TGTGCCAGCAGTTACTCTGAGGGGTTGGCCTACGAGCAGTACTTC CASSYSEGLAYEQYF
TRBJ1-4 TRBV6-5 NA NA TGTGCCAGCAGTCCTCGGAAGGGTGAAAAACTGTTTTTT CASSPRKGEKLFF
TRBJ1-2 TRBV25-1 NA NA TGTGCCAGTATGGGGAGGCCGGGGCCTAACTATGGCTACACCTTC CASMGRPGPNYGYTF
TRBJ1-6 TRBV9 few TRBD1 TGTGCCAGCAGCGGACAGGGGGGTAATTCACCCCTCCACTTT CASSGQGGNSPLHF
TRBJ2-2 TRBV5-4 few NA TGTGCCAGCAGCTTGGGGCGAACCACCGGGGAGCTGTTTTTT CASSLGRTTGELFF
TRBJ2-7 TRBV25-1 few NA TGTGCCAGCAGCTTGGGTCCGACCTTCCGGGCGGAGCAGTACTTC CASSLGPTFRAEQYF
TRBJ1-5 TRBV4-1 NA NA TGCGCCAGCAGCCAAGAGGTGCGGTTGGGGGGCGGGAATCAGCCCCAGCATTTT CASSQEVRLGGGNQPQHF
TRBJ2-1 TRBV5-1 NA NA TGCGCCAGCAGCTTGACGGGGGCTTCAGACAATGAGCAGTTCTTC CASSLTGASDNEQFF
TRBJ1-1 TRBV19 few NA TGTGCCAGCGGAAACGGACAGACCACTGAAGCTTTCTTT CASGNGQTTEAFF
TRBJ1-2 TRBV30 few NA TGTGCCTGGAGTGTACGGGGGGCCGACTACACCTTC CAWSVRGADYTF
TRBJ1-1 TRBV11-3 NA TRBD1 TGTGCCAGCAGCCCAATGGGACAGGGGGCGGTCACTGAAGCTTTCTTT CASSPMGQGAVTEAFF
TRBJ1-2 TRBV19 NA NA TGTGCCAGTAGTATAAGCAGGGGCTATGGCTACACCTTC CASSISRGYGYTF
TRBJ2-1 TRBV7-9 few NA TGTGCCAGCAGCCTCGGGGCCGGGGGATACAATGAGCAGTTCTTC CASSLGAGGYNEQFF
TRBJ2-5 TRBV2 few NA TGTGCCAGCAACATACTGTGGGACCCGCGGGAGACCCAGTACTTC CASNILWDPRETQYF
TRBJ2-5 TRBV5-1 few TRBD1 TGCGCCAGCAGCTTGGCCCCAGGGGGCCAGGAGACCCAGTACTTC CASSLAPGGQETQYF
TRBJ1-1 TRBV13 NA NA TGTGCCAGCAGCCAAGGGGCTCCGGCCACTGAAGCTTTCTTT CASSQGAPATEAFF
TRBJ1-6 TRBV25-1 few NA TGTGCCAGCAGTGACCTCTATAATTCACCCCTCCACTTT CASSDLYNSPLHF
TRBJ2-6 TRBV10-3 few NA TGTGGTGCAGGGGCCGGACCTGGGGCCAACGTCCTGACTTTC CGAGAGPGANVLTF
TRBJ1-4 TRBV6-6 NA TRBD1 TGTGCCAGCAGTTCGCCAGGGGGCGGAAAACTGTTTTTT CASSSPGGGKLFF
TRBJ2-3 TRBV2 few NA TGTGCCAGCAGTGCAGGTTCAGATACGCAGTATTTT CASSAGSDTQYF
TRBJ1-3 TRBV30 few NA TGTGCGGCGGCGCGGGGAAACACCATATATTTT CAAARGNTIYF